The 26 T cell receptor beta chains presented below share a single source sample, sequenced in a study of CD8 T cells in ankylosing spondylitis. A single record per CDR3 protein comes from TCRdb applying MiXCR to the 5' RACE reads. This sample has 27,000 or so distinct CDR3 sequences, with roughly 7.9% found just once. Sequencing was carried out using blood. These receptors were taken from a male donor with ankylosing spondylitis or in good health (not recorded which).

This clonotype was seen only a few times. The chain couples TRBV9 to TRBJ2-7; D call uncertain. Germline values: CDR1 SGDLS, CDR2 YYNGEE. The CDR3 sequence is 13 residues long. Trimming took off 0 bases at V and 3 bases at J, with 7 bases between the two ends. CDR3 DNA sequence: TGTGCCAGCAGCGTAGAGGATAGCTACGAGCAGTACTTC. Encoded protein: CASSVEDSYEQYF.

This clonotype showed up many times. The chain has TRBV24-1 and TRBJ2-1; possible D gene TRBD2, 5 bases. Germline lookup yields CDR1 KGHDR and CDR2 SFDVKD. This CDR3 spans 14 amino acids. The V end lost 4 bases, the J end lost 2 bases, and 8 bases lay between the germline ends. CDR3: CATSEPGTYNEQFF. CDR3 nucleotide sequence: TGTGCCACCAGTGAACCGGGGACCTACAATGAGCAGTTCTTC.

This clonotype has just a few counts. The chain joins TRBV6-2 or TRBV6-3 to TRBJ2-1; 11 bases are shared with TRBD2. Germline V lookup: CDR1 MNHEY, CDR2 SVGEGT. The CDR3 sequence is 16 residues long. V lost 6 bases to trimming and J lost 6 bases; unmatched junction nucleotides: 10. CDR3 DNA: TGTGCCAGCAGAGTTACCGGGACTAGCGGCCTCAATGAGCAGTTCTTC. Protein: CASRVTGTSGLNEQFF.

This clonotype was counted between two and nine times. The chain is built from TRBV18 and TRBJ1-4, with D unclear. V was trimmed by 3 bases and J by 5 bases, leaving 10 bases between them. The CDR3 extends over 14 amino acids. Germline CDR1 reads KGHSH; CDR2 reads LQKENI. For the CDR3, the DNA is TGTGCCAGCTCACCGAACAGCGAGAATGAAAAACTGTTTTTT. This encodes CASSPNSENEKLFF.

This clonotype was seen a few times. The V gene is TRBV7-6, the J gene TRBJ2-1; 9 bases match TRBD2. CDR3 length: 16 residues. The ends lost 1 base at V and 4 bases at J; junction bases unmatched: 5. CDR1 SGHVS and CDR2 FNYEAQ come from the germline V gene. CDR3: CASSLGFSGGYNEQFF. As DNA, the CDR3 is TGTGCCAGCAGCTTAGGTTTTAGCGGGGGTTACAATGAGCAGTTCTTC.

This clonotype has just a few counts. The chain uses TRBV28 and TRBJ2-7; 7 bases align to TRBD1. V was clipped by 3 bases and J by 8 bases; unmatched bases: 7. The CDR3 contains 13 residues. CDR1 is MDHEN and CDR2 is SYDVKM in the germline V gene. CDR3 residues: CASSLLSTGQQYV. The CDR3, as DNA: TGTGCCAGCAGTTTGCTCTCGACAGGGCAGCAGTACGTC.

This clonotype came up many times. The V gene is TRBV4-1, the J gene TRBJ2-1; D gene uncertain. V shed 0 bases and J shed 9 bases, with 18 bases lying between them. Germline V gives CDR1 MGHRA, CDR2 YSYEKL. The CDR3 extends over 16 amino acids. The CDR3 spells CASSQDLVVVDGEQFF. CDR3 nucleotides: TGCGCCAGCAGCCAAGATCTAGTGGTGGTAGACGGTGAGCAGTTCTTC.

The genes are TRBV5-6 and TRBJ1-4, with a tentative D call TRBD1 (5 bases). V was cut by 2 bases and J by 7 bases, with 12 bases left in between. Germline V gene lookup returns CDR1 SGHDT and CDR2 YYEEEE. The CDR3 length is 14 residues. The CDR3 spells CASSFPGPSEKLFF. The CDR3 DNA reads as TGTGCCAGCAGCTTTCCGGGGCCGTCTGAAAAACTGTTTTTT. The whole variable domain, remainder taken from reference TRBV5-6 and TRBJ1-4, is DAGVTQSPTHLIKTRGQQVTLRCSPKSGHDTVSWYQQALGQGPQFIFQYYEEEERQRGNFPDRFSGHQFPNYSSELNVNALLLGDSALYLCASSFPGPSEKLFFGSGTQLSVL.

This clonotype occurred a few times. The CDR3 DNA follows: TGCGCCAGCAGCTTCGGACAGGGTGGCCAAGAGACCCAGTACTTC. This gives the protein CASSFGQGGQETQYF. J is TRBJ2-5 and V is TRBV5-1; 8 nucleotides line up with TRBD1. This CDR3 comprises 15 residues. Trimming took 2 bases from V and 1 from J; bases not matched to a gene: 4. Germline V gene sequence: CDR1 SGHRS, CDR2 YFSETQ.

The V and J genes are TRBV6-6 and TRBJ2-2; D not certain. Trimming took 0 bases from V and 5 from J, leaving 10 bases between them. The CDR3 contains 15 residues. The germline gives CDR1 MNHNY, CDR2 SVGAGI (reference sequence). The CDR3 spells CASSYSRTNTGELFF. CDR3 bases: TGTGCCAGCAGTTACTCGAGGACCAATACCGGGGAGCTGTTTTTT.

Ten or more counts support this clonotype. The chain links TRBV7-2 to TRBJ2-3, with D possibly TRBD2 on 6 matching bases. This CDR3 is 18 amino acids long. Germline assignment: CDR1 SGHTA and CDR2 FQGNSA. V was cut by 2 bases and J by 0 bases, with 18 bases left in between. The CDR3 region is CASSLYSHGGTSTDTQYF. The CDR3 region has the DNA TGTGCCAGCAGCTTATATTCCCACGGGGGAACTAGCACAGATACGCAGTATTTT.

The chain combines TRBV3-1 with TRBJ2-1; 8 nucleotides agree with TRBD2. The CDR3 runs 15 residues. V was pared by 4 bases and J by 5 bases, with 7 bases of the junction left unmatched. CDR1 and CDR2 (germline): LGHDT, YNNKEL (reference sequence). The CDR3 reads CASSPGLAYHNEQFF. CDR3 nucleotide sequence: TGTGCCAGCAGCCCCGGACTAGCTTACCACAATGAGCAGTTCTTC.

This clonotype came up many times. The rearrangement uses TRBV29-1 and TRBJ2-3; maybe TRBD2 (5 bases). The CDR3 totals 15 residues. Between the trimmed V and J ends, which lost 4 bases and 3 bases, there was a span of 17 bases. Germline CDR1 and CDR2: SQVTM and ANQGSEA. This CDR3 reads CSVGKGRGFTDTQYF. For the CDR3, the DNA is TGCAGCGTTGGGAAAGGGCGCGGGTTTACAGATACGCAGTATTTT.

The V gene is TRBV5-1, the J gene TRBJ2-2; TRBD2 is a possible D gene (5 bases). The CDR3 loop spans 14 amino acids. Trimming removed 0 bases from V and 11 bases from J, with 14 bases in between. Per germline, CDR1 SGHRS and CDR2 YFSETQ. The CDR3 DNA sequence: TGCGCCAGCAGCTTGGGGCGAGCGGCAATTGAGCTGTTTTTT. This gives the protein CASSLGRAAIELFF.

The chain is built from TRBV28 and TRBJ2-3, with TRBD1 as a possible D gene (6 bases). CDR1 MDHEN and CDR2 SYDVKM come from the germline V gene. The CDR3 runs 14 residues. V lost 6 bases and J 2 bases, leaving 12 bases between the germline ends. The CDR3 sequence: CASRVRDNTDTQYF. Written as DNA, the CDR3 is TGTGCCAGCAGAGTTAGGGACAACACAGATACGCAGTATTTT.

CDR3 nucleotides: TGTGCCAGCAGGGGCACGAACACTGAAGCTTTCTTT. Translation: CASRGTNTEAFF. The chain combines TRBV3-1 with TRBJ1-1; unclear D gene. The CDR3 is made up of 12 amino acids. Germline values: CDR1 LGHDT, CDR2 YNNKEL (reference sequence). Trimming stripped 6 bases from V and 1 base from J, with 6 bases between.

This chain uses TRBV3-1 with TRBJ2-3; TRBD2 might be the D (6 bases). The ends were cut back, 4 bases at V and 1 base at J, with 18 bases in the middle. Germline V gives CDR1 LGHDT, CDR2 YNNKEL (reference sequence). CDR3 size: 17 residues. CDR3 in amino acids: CASSPLGEVLGTDTQYF. The CDR3 bases are TGTGCCAGCAGCCCCCTGGGGGAGGTATTAGGCACAGATACGCAGTATTTT.

The sample holds a few counts of this clonotype. V is TRBV3-1 and J is TRBJ2-7; TRBD1 agrees at 10 bases. The CDR3 is 14 residues long. V lost 4 bases to trimming and J lost 2 bases; unmatched junction nucleotides: 2. Germline V gives CDR1 LGHDT, CDR2 YNNKEL (reference sequence). The CDR3 sequence is CASSPGTGAYEQYF. Written as DNA, the CDR3 is TGTGCCAGCAGCCCTGGGACAGGGGCCTACGAGCAGTACTTC.

This clonotype has only a few counts. The chain's CDR3 is CASSLHPGTNEKLFF. The CDR3 bases are TGTGCCAGCAGCTTACATCCAGGAACTAATGAAAAACTGTTTTTT. V and J are TRBV7-2 and TRBJ1-4; D remains ambiguous. Per germline, CDR1 SGHTA and CDR2 FQGNSA. The length of the CDR3 is 15 residues. Trimming left V 2 bases short and J 1 base short, with 8 bases between.

The chain uses TRBV12-3 or TRBV12-4 and TRBJ1-5, with 11 nucleotides matching TRBD1. Unmatched junction bases numbered 6, after V lost 7 bases and J lost 7 bases. This CDR3 has 14 residues. The CDR3 region has the DNA TGTGCCAGCACTGGGACAGGGGGTAGCCAGCCCCAGCATTTT. It codes for CASTGTGGSQPQHF.

This clonotype was found a few times. V is TRBV20-1 and J is TRBJ2-4; either TRBD1 or TRBD2 may fit D (5 bases each). Germline lookup yields CDR1 DFQATT and CDR2 SNEGSKA (reference sequence). Trimming removed 6 bases at V and 0 bases at J, with 12 bases between. There are 14 residues in the CDR3. The CDR3 spells CSAGDLLAKNIQYF. CDR3 DNA: TGCAGTGCGGGGGACCTTTTAGCCAAAAACATTCAGTACTTC.

This sequence joins TRBV12-3 or TRBV12-4 and TRBJ2-7; unclear D gene. V dropped 0 bases and J dropped 2 bases, with 11 bases sitting between them. This CDR3 comprises 15 residues. CDR3 in amino acids: CASSLARPGTYEQYF. In DNA form, the CDR3 reads TGTGCCAGCAGTTTAGCGCGTCCAGGAACCTACGAGCAGTACTTC.

This clonotype was detected a few times. The rearrangement uses TRBV11-2 and TRBJ1-4; unclear D gene. The CDR3 is made up of 14 amino acids. V lost 1 base, J lost 0 bases, and 3 bases lay in between. The germline CDR1 and CDR2 sequences are SGHAT and FQNNGV. DNA of the CDR3: TGTGCCAGCAGCTTAGGAACAACTAATGAAAAACTGTTTTTT. Its translation is CASSLGTTNEKLFF.

The CDR3 sequence: CASSQRTSGLNTGELFF. The CDR3 nucleotides read TGCGCCAGCAGCCAAAGGACTAGCGGATTGAACACCGGGGAGCTGTTTTTT. The genes are TRBV5-1 and TRBJ2-2, with 10 bases that match TRBD2. The length of the CDR3 is 17 residues. Germline V lookup: CDR1 SGHRS, CDR2 YFSETQ. J was trimmed by 1 base and V by 4 bases; bases with no gene match: 7.

This clonotype appeared a few times. This rearrangement joins TRBV7-3 to TRBJ2-2; TRBD2 matches 9 bases. The germline CDR1 and CDR2 sequences are SGHTA and FQGTGA. Trimming removed 1 base from V and 2 bases from J; junction bases left unmatched: 5. The CDR3 spans 17 residues. The CDR3 is CASSLIGTSQNTGELFF. CDR3 bases: TGTGCCAGCAGCTTAATTGGGACTAGCCAAAACACCGGGGAGCTGTTTTTT.

The table lists this clonotype with a few counts. In nucleotides, the CDR3 is TGTGCCAGCAGTTACTCCCCCCGGCTAGCGGGAGAAGATGAGCAGTTCTTC. The encoded protein is CASSYSPRLAGEDEQFF. This chain joins TRBV6-6 and TRBJ2-1; 10 bases agree with TRBD2. V lost 0 bases to trimming and J lost 8 bases; unmatched junction nucleotides: 10. The CDR3 consists of 17 residues. Germline loops: CDR1 MNHNY, CDR2 SVGAGI (reference sequence).